The rows below give T cell receptor beta chains drawn from one sample of a study of T-cell memory formation after mild COVID-19. TCRdb itself ran the 5' RACE reads through MiXCR, one entry per CDR3 protein. The data contain 300,000 to 350,000 distinct CDR3 sequences, approximately 19% of them singletons. Input material: PBMCs or a T cell subset sorted from them (not recorded which). The receptors originated from a man between 18 and 29 years old who had mild COVID-19 (a few samples of this study predate the infection). Cell type and time point are not known. CDR3s include the opening cysteine and the closing phenylalanine or tryptophan. The order of the fields is J gene, V gene, clone size, CDR3 protein. Rows give clone size only sometimes, using once, few, many, or a class for an expanded clone.

J gene: TRBJ2-7; V gene: TRBV7-9; clone size: .; CDR3 protein: CASSLAPRRPPYEQYF
J gene: TRBJ1-1; V gene: TRBV7-9; clone size: few; CDR3 protein: CATQKPQGNTEAFF
J gene: TRBJ2-5; V gene: TRBV7-3; clone size: few; CDR3 protein: CASSMTLGPGTQYF
J gene: TRBJ2-3; V gene: TRBV6-5; clone size: .; CDR3 protein: CASSTASLAGVTDTQYF
J gene: TRBJ2-1; V gene: TRBV6-2/TRBV6-3; clone size: few; CDR3 protein: CASSRQGAEQFF
J gene: TRBJ1-2; V gene: TRBV6-5; clone size: few; CDR3 protein: CASSYSHETDRNYGYTF
J gene: TRBJ2-3; V gene: TRBV12-3/TRBV12-4; clone size: .; CDR3 protein: CASGGRPDTQYF
J gene: TRBJ1-2; V gene: TRBV5-5; clone size: few; CDR3 protein: CASSSRAQANYGYTF
J gene: TRBJ1-1; V gene: TRBV5-1; clone size: few; CDR3 protein: CASSSRGSNTEAFF
J gene: TRBJ1-1; V gene: TRBV9; clone size: few; CDR3 protein: CASSGGQGMSTEAFF
J gene: TRBJ1-1; V gene: TRBV10-3; clone size: .; CDR3 protein: CAIRDLTGRTEAFF
J gene: TRBJ2-4; V gene: TRBV15; clone size: .; CDR3 protein: CAIMDQGRDNIQYF
J gene: TRBJ2-2; V gene: TRBV5-4; clone size: .; CDR3 protein: CASSLTGAGTGELFF
J gene: TRBJ2-7; V gene: TRBV20-1; clone size: .; CDR3 protein: CSAHPGSYEQYF
J gene: TRBJ2-1; V gene: TRBV4-3; clone size: .; CDR3 protein: CASSQDHGGHQFF
J gene: TRBJ1-1; V gene: TRBV7-9; clone size: few; CDR3 protein: CASSLRDEKDEAFF
J gene: TRBJ2-3; V gene: TRBV7-2; clone size: .; CDR3 protein: CASRNGLASDTQYF
J gene: TRBJ1-1; V gene: TRBV28; clone size: .; CDR3 protein: CASSPDPPGGTEAFF
J gene: TRBJ1-2; V gene: TRBV19; clone size: .; CDR3 protein: CASKFLGQGYSYTF
J gene: TRBJ2-2; V gene: TRBV5-1; clone size: many; CDR3 protein: CASSLRQDNTGELFF
J gene: TRBJ2-5; V gene: TRBV6-2/TRBV6-3; clone size: few; CDR3 protein: CASSPERIAGRQETQYF
J gene: TRBJ1-1; V gene: TRBV29-1; clone size: few; CDR3 protein: CSVDSMPGEAFF